This T cell receptor (beta chain) was sequenced for a study of cytomegalovirus exposure and HLA in healthy donors. Findings and limits, study-wide: The authors excluded some V segments, including TRBV6-2 and TRBV6-3, as indistinguishable. Earlier results showed most TCR beta V segments being productive about 90% or about 30% of the time.

It was with 60 Vbeta and 13 Jbeta primers that the PCR ran. Data came from immunoSEQ multiplex PCR; TCRdb stores just in-frame clones and leaves some out. The sample includes about 130,000 clones, about 82% of them seen just once. Note on this clone: Its antigen is not known.

V lost 6 bases to trimming and J lost 5 bases, with 13 bases between them. The CDR3 is 13 amino acids. CDR1 is MNHEY and CDR2 is SVGAGI in the germline V gene. The sequence came from a boy between 10 and 17 years old in good health and CMV-seronegative. The material sequenced was PBMCs. The V and J genes are TRBV6-5 and TRBJ1-2, with TRBD1 as a possible D gene (6 bases). Here the CDR3 reads CASRRTGKYGYTF. The CDR3 nucleotides are TGTGCCAGCAGGCGAACAGGGAAGTATGGCTACACCTTC.